These 29 T cell receptor beta chains came from one sample sequenced in a study of blood T cell repertoires in COVID-19. Generated by immunoSEQ multiplex PCR, the TCRdb table keeps only in-frame clones and is missing some. The sample shows 150,000 to 200,000 clones, over 75% of them seen only once. The sequenced sample was peripheral blood. These receptors all stem from a man aged 70-80 years who had recovered from COVID-19.

The chain uses TRBV28 and TRBJ2-1; 7 bases line up with TRBD2. From germline, CDR1 is MDHEN and CDR2 SYDVKM. The CDR3 runs 17 residues. The junction had 13 bases not matched to a gene; V was cut back by 4 bases and J by 4 bases. CDR3 protein: CASSWGGTSGTYNEQFF. CDR3 nucleotide sequence: TGTGCCAGCAGTTGGGGGGGGACTTCGGGGACTTACAATGAGCAGTTCTTC.

The chain carries TRBV11-2 and TRBJ2-7; 8 bases agree with TRBD2. CDR1 SGHAT and CDR2 FQNNGV come from the germline V gene. The CDR3 length is 15 residues. The junction had 8 bases not matched to a gene; V was cut back by 4 bases and J by 3 bases. The chain's CDR3 is CASSYPQAGVYEQYF. CDR3 DNA: TGTGCCAGCAGCTACCCTCAAGCGGGAGTCTACGAGCAGTACTTC. The full variable domain, its missing parts supplied by reference TRBV11-2 and TRBJ2-7, is EAGVAQSPRYKIIEKRQSVAFWCNPISGHATLYWYQQILGQGPKLLIQFQNNGVVDDSQLPKDRFSAERLKGVDSTLKIQPAKLEDSAVYLCASSYPQAGVYEQYFGPGTRLTVT.

The genes are TRBV10-1 and TRBJ2-1, with 11 nucleotides matching TRBD2. V dropped 4 bases and J dropped 7; count of bases not matched to a gene: 15. Looked up from germline, CDR1 is WNHNN and CDR2 is SYGVQD (reference sequence). This CDR3 has 18 residues. The CDR3 DNA reads as TGCGCCAGCAGTGTTGGGTTAGCGGGAGGGGGAGTAAGGAATGAGCAGTTCTTC. It is translated as CASSVGLAGGGVRNEQFF.

This chain joins TRBV19 and TRBJ2-1; D gene unclear. CDR3 length: 14 residues. CDR1 and CDR2 from the germline V gene are LNHDA and SQIVND (reference sequence). Trimming left V 0 bases short and J 1 base short, with 4 bases between. CDR3 coding DNA: TGTGCCAGTAGTATAGACGTTTCCTACAATGAGCAGTTCTTC. This sequence encodes CASSIDVSYNEQFF.

The CDR3 DNA follows: TGTGCCAGCCGAGCGCGGTCAGGGGTAGATAAAAACTATGGCTACACCTTC. Its translation is CASRARSGVDKNYGYTF. The V call is TRBV5-8, the J call TRBJ1-2; tentative D call: TRBD1 (6 bases). Trimming stripped 7 bases from V and 2 bases from J, with 24 bases between. The CDR3 runs to 17 residues. Germline-derived CDR1 and CDR2 are SGHTS and YDEGEE.

This clone has a single count. The genes are TRBV18 and TRBJ2-3, with 7 bases lining up with TRBD1. The CDR3 totals 14 residues. CDR1 is KGHSH, CDR2 LQKENI, per germline. Trimming at V came to 3 bases and at J to 5 bases, leaving 5 bases not matched to a gene. CDR3 in DNA: TGTGCCAGCTCACCGACAGGGTCTAAAGATACGCAGTATTTT. Encoded protein: CASSPTGSKDTQYF. Supplemented by reference TRBV18 and TRBJ2-3, the full variable domain reads NAGVMQNPRHLVRRRGQEARLRCSPMKGHSHVYWYRQLPEEGLKFMVYLQKENIIDESGMPKERFSAEFPKEGPSILRIQQVVRGDSAAYFCASSPTGSKDTQYFGPGTRLTVL.

The chain carries TRBV24-1 and TRBJ2-7, with 10 bases identical to TRBD1. V lost 4 bases to trimming and J lost 5 bases; unmatched junction nucleotides: 7. CDR1 and CDR2 (germline): KGHDR, SFDVKD. The CDR3 has 15 residues. Here the CDR3 reads CATSDPRQGANEQYF. In DNA, the CDR3 is TGTGCCACCAGTGACCCCCGACAGGGGGCAAACGAGCAGTACTTC.

This chain joins TRBV5-1 and TRBJ2-1; TRBD1 agrees at 9 bases. The CDR3 spans 16 residues. Germline CDR1 SGHRS, CDR2 YFSETQ. J gave up 6 bases and V 0 bases, and 7 bases lay outside the gene matches. The CDR3 region is CASSLGGTGPLNEQFF. The DNA of the CDR3 is TGCGCCAGCAGCTTGGGCGGGACAGGGCCGCTCAATGAGCAGTTCTTC. Supplemented by reference TRBV5-1 and TRBJ2-1, the full variable domain reads KAGVTQTPRYLIKTRGQQVTLSCSPISGHRSVSWYQQTPGQGLQFLFEYFSETQRNKGNFPGRFSGRQFSNSRSEMNVSTLELGDSALYLCASSLGGTGPLNEQFFGPGTRLTVL.

CDR3 residues: CASRLGGTNEKLFF. CDR3 DNA: TGTGCCAGCAGACTGGGGGGGACTAATGAAAAACTGTTTTTT. The chain employs TRBV6-6 and TRBJ1-4, with D possibly TRBD1 on 5 matching bases. Germline V gene sequence: CDR1 MNHNY, CDR2 SVGAGI (reference sequence). This CDR3 is 14 amino acids long. V was clipped by 6 bases and J by 2 bases, with 10 bases between them.

The chain combines TRBV6-6 with TRBJ1-3; D is undetermined. The ends were cut back, 7 bases at V and 8 bases at J, with 9 bases in the middle. This CDR3 is built from 11 residues. The germline V gene has CDR1 MNHNY and CDR2 SVGAGI (reference sequence). The CDR3 region is CASTLGYTIYF. The CDR3 DNA reads as TGTGCCAGCACCCTCGGGTACACCATATATTTT.

The gene calls are TRBV5-1 and TRBJ2-2; unclear D gene. Trimming cost V 5 bases and J 5 bases, with 13 bases left between them. Germline V gives CDR1 SGHRS, CDR2 YFSETQ. This CDR3 is 14 amino acids long. The CDR3 protein is CASSYLTQTGELFF. The CDR3 DNA follows: TGCGCCAGCAGTTATTTGACTCAAACCGGGGAGCTGTTTTTT. The complete variable domain, with remaining parts taken from reference TRBV5-1 and TRBJ2-2, reads KAGVTQTPRYLIKTRGQQVTLSCSPISGHRSVSWYQQTPGQGLQFLFEYFSETQRNKGNFPGRFSGRQFSNSRSEMNVSTLELGDSALYLCASSYLTQTGELFFGEGSRLTVL.

The V and J genes are TRBV7-9 and TRBJ2-7; 9 positions agree with TRBD2. The CDR3 is 16 residues long. Germline assignment: CDR1 SEHNR and CDR2 FQNEAQ (reference sequence). J was trimmed by 0 bases and V by 1 base; bases with no gene match: 4. The chain's CDR3 is CASSLGSGRSSYEQYF. The DNA of the CDR3 is TGTGCCAGCAGCTTAGGGAGCGGGAGGAGCTCCTACGAGCAGTACTTC.

This clone was counted once. CDR3 sequence: CASSIGTLSNQPQHF. CDR3 bases: TGTGCCAGTAGTATCGGGACACTTAGCAATCAGCCCCAGCATTTT. The V call is TRBV19, the J call TRBJ1-5; D is possibly TRBD1 (6 bases). Germline values: CDR1 LNHDA, CDR2 SQIVND (reference sequence). V was pared by 3 bases and J by 0 bases, with 9 bases between. The CDR3 sequence is 15 residues long.

V and J are TRBV2 and TRBJ2-1; 12 bases match TRBD2. After removal of 6 bases from V and 6 bases from J, the junction contained 6 bases not matched to a gene. The CDR3 sequence is 15 residues long. Germline V gives CDR1 SNHLY, CDR2 FYNNEI. The CDR3 nucleotides read TGTGCCAGCAGACGGACTAGCGGGGACTCCAATGAGCAGTTCTTC. Translated, it gives CASRRTSGDSNEQFF.

This clone came up a few times. V usage is TRBV7-2 and J usage is TRBJ1-1; no definite D call. The CDR3 is 13 amino acids. CDR1 SGHTA and CDR2 FQGNSA come from the germline V gene. V lost 4 bases to trimming and J lost 1 base, with 7 bases between them. CDR3 protein: CASSSTRNTEAFF. The CDR3 coding sequence is TGTGCCAGCAGCTCGACACGGAACACTGAAGCTTTCTTT. Full variable domain (missing parts from reference TRBV7-2 and TRBJ1-1): GAGVSQSPSNKVTEKGKDVELRCDPISGHTALYWYRQSLGQGLEFLIYFQGNSAPDKSGLPSDRFSAERTGGSVSTLTIQRTQQEDSAVYLCASSSTRNTEAFFGQGTRLTVV.

The rearrangement joins TRBV29-1 to TRBJ2-1; D is perhaps TRBD1 (6 bases). Trimming left V 4 bases short and J 6 bases short, with 10 bases between. This CDR3 region has 12 residues. Germline V gene data show CDR1 as SQVTM and CDR2 as ANQGSEA. The CDR3 protein is CSVAQGPNEQFF. The CDR3 DNA reads TGCAGCGTTGCACAGGGTCCCAATGAGCAGTTCTTC.

The V call is TRBV5-1, the J call TRBJ2-2; 7 bases line up with TRBD1. Trimming at V came to 4 bases and at J to 3 bases, leaving 6 bases not matched to a gene. This CDR3 has 15 residues. The germline CDR1 and CDR2 sequences are SGHRS and YFSETQ. CDR3 bases: TGCGCCAGCAGCACCAGGACAGGCGACACCGGGGAGCTGTTTTTT. It codes for CASSTRTGDTGELFF.

This clone was detected only a few times. The chain is built from TRBV7-9 and TRBJ1-2; TRBD1 aligns across 8 bases. Germline CDR1 and CDR2: SEHNR and FQNEAQ (reference sequence). The CDR3 is made up of 14 amino acids. J gave up 4 bases and V 5 bases, and 6 bases lay outside the gene matches. In nucleotides, the CDR3 is TGTGCCAGCAGCCCCCGACAGGGGCCCTATGGCTACACCTTC. Its protein product is CASSPRQGPYGYTF.

The chain employs TRBV9 and TRBJ2-1, with a tentative D call TRBD2 (7 bases). CDR3 size: 16 residues. Trimming removed 0 bases at V and 6 bases at J, with 16 bases between. The germline V gene has CDR1 SGDLS and CDR2 YYNGEE. Written as DNA, the CDR3 is TGTGCCAGCAGCGTAGTCGGGGCTAGGGGGGGCAATGAGCAGTTCTTC. The encoded protein is CASSVVGARGGNEQFF.

This clone occurred a few times. V is TRBV7-9 and J is TRBJ1-2; unclear D gene. Germline V lookup: CDR1 SEHNR, CDR2 FQNEAQ (reference sequence). Trimming pared 9 bases from V and 4 bases from J, leaving 12 bases between. The CDR3 runs to 12 residues. The DNA for the CDR3 is TGTGCCAGTGCGGTTGACGGCTATGGCTACACCTTC. It translates to CASAVDGYGYTF.

The chain recombines TRBV27 with TRBJ2-3, with 9 bases lining up with TRBD1. The V gene's germline CDR1 is MNHEY and CDR2 SMNVEV (reference sequence). V lost 3 bases and J lost 7; bases outside the gene matches: 8. The CDR3 loop spans 15 amino acids. The CDR3 spells CASSFLGQGSYTQYF. Written as DNA, the CDR3 is TGTGCCAGCAGTTTCTTGGGACAGGGCTCGTATACGCAGTATTTT.

This clone was observed a handful of times. The chain is built from TRBV9 and TRBJ2-3, with D possibly being TRBD2 (6 bases). The CDR3 contains 15 residues. Germline V CDR1 and CDR2: SGDLS, YYNGEE. The V end was cut by 0 bases, the J end by 2 bases, with 10 bases between. CDR3 bases: TGTGCCAGCAGCGTAGGTTTAGCGGACACAGATACGCAGTATTTT. Its translation: CASSVGLADTDTQYF. The full variable domain, in which reference TRBV9 and TRBJ2-3 provide the parts outside the CDR3, is DSGVTQTPKHLITATGQRVTLRCSPRSGDLSVYWYQQSLDQGLQFLIQYYNGEERAKGNILERFSAQQFPDLHSELNLSSLELGDSALYFCASSVGLADTDTQYFGPGTRLTVL.

The chain is built from TRBV11-2 and TRBJ2-5; 11 nucleotides line up with TRBD1. CDR3 length: 14 residues. Looked up from germline, CDR1 is SGHAT and CDR2 is FQNNGV. V was clipped by 5 bases and J by 6 bases; unmatched bases: 5. The DNA of the CDR3 is TGTGCCAGCAGCCTCGGACAGGGGGCCAAGACCCAGTACTTC. It yields the protein CASSLGQGAKTQYF.

The chain combines TRBV30 with TRBJ2-1, with TRBD2 matching over 10 bases. The CDR3 sequence is 13 residues long. Germline V CDR1 and CDR2: GTSNPN, SVGIG (reference sequence). V lost 4 bases to trimming and J lost 7 bases; unmatched junction nucleotides: 4. The CDR3 nucleotides are TGTGCCTGGACTAGCGGGAGTGAAAATGAGCAGTTCTTC. It specifies CAWTSGSENEQFF.

This chain links TRBV20-1 with TRBJ1-4; D remains ambiguous. The CDR3 runs 11 residues. Trimming pared 5 bases from V and 5 bases from J, leaving 6 bases between. Germline assignment: CDR1 DFQATT and CDR2 SNEGSKA (reference sequence). CDR3 protein: CSALQNEKLFF. CDR3 nucleotide sequence: TGCAGTGCTTTACAGAATGAAAAACTGTTTTTT.

This chain links TRBV27 with TRBJ2-2, with TRBD2 matching 7 bases. After removal of 1 base from V and 8 bases from J, the junction contained 13 bases not matched to a gene. CDR3 size: 17 residues. Germline assignment: CDR1 MNHEY and CDR2 SMNVEV (reference sequence). CDR3 loop: CASSLFGGSIGRGELFF. For the CDR3, the DNA is TGTGCCAGCAGTTTATTTGGCGGGAGTATAGGGAGAGGGGAGCTGTTTTTT.

This clone has a single count. The V call is TRBV5-1, the J call TRBJ2-5; tentatively, D is TRBD1 (7 bases). This CDR3 is 14 amino acids long. The V gene's germline CDR1 is SGHRS and CDR2 YFSETQ. Trimming pared 4 bases from V and 1 base from J, leaving 11 bases between. The CDR3 nucleotides read TGCGCCAGCAGCACCCAGGGGGGCCAAGAGACCCAGTACTTC. Translation gives CASSTQGGQETQYF.

The chain uses TRBV11-3 and TRBJ2-5; 7 bases align to TRBD2. Germline assignment: CDR1 SGHNT and CDR2 YENEEA. Unmatched junction bases numbered 3, after V lost 3 bases and J lost 5 bases. The CDR3 consists of 13 residues. CDR3 protein: CASSFSGTETQYF. CDR3 nucleotide sequence: TGTGCCAGCAGCTTCAGCGGGACGGAGACCCAGTACTTC.

The chain recombines TRBV5-1 with TRBJ1-2, with TRBD1 as a possible D gene (6 bases). Germline V gene sequence: CDR1 SGHRS, CDR2 YFSETQ. Trimming removed 2 bases at V and 6 bases at J, with 20 bases between. This CDR3 comprises 16 residues. The CDR3 DNA reads TGCGCCAGCAGCTTACTGGGACACCAGAACGTAAATGGCTACACCTTC. Translation gives CASSLLGHQNVNGYTF.